This T cell receptor beta chain emerged from a study of cytomegalovirus exposure and HLA in healthy donors. Whole-study context: A data release that came early held some 79 million unique TCRs from HLA-typed donors.

A note on this clone: As yet, its antigen is unknown.

Regarding the study as a whole: A previous analysis found most TCR beta V segments productive roughly 90% or roughly 30% of the time. Researchers catalogued about 150 TCR beta chains as cytomegalovirus-associated.

It was with 60 Vbeta and 13 Jbeta primers that the PCR ran. The repertoire was sequenced with immunoSEQ multiplex PCR; TCRdb's copy has only in-frame clones and lacks some. The table shows around 200,000 clones, with roughly three quarters occurring only once. The CDR3 spans 18 residues. The V segment lost 4 bases and the J segment 1 base; nucleotides outside the gene matches: 11. Germline V gene lookup returns CDR1 SNHLY and CDR2 FYNNEI. The source material was PBMCs. The chain employs TRBV2 and TRBJ2-4; 9 nucleotides align to TRBD2. The sequence was obtained from a male donor in good health and CMV-seronegative. CDR3 region: CASSGGSGSFLAKNIQYF. CDR3 DNA: TGTGCCAGCAGTGGGGGTAGCGGGAGTTTTCTGGCCAAAAACATTCAGTACTTC.